The 8 T cell receptor beta chains below were found in one sample sequenced in a study of blood T cells in healthy people across ages. Through a sample-barcoded 5' primer and a J-beta primer mix, a second PCR was run for roughly 6 to 11 cycles. TCRdb itself ran the 5' RACE reads through MiXCR, one entry per CDR3 protein. The data contain roughly 860,000 distinct CDR3 sequences, 62% of them singletons. Sequenced material: blood. These receptors all stem from a man aged 25-45 years in good health.

The chain links TRBV28 to TRBJ2-7, with 14 bases lining up with TRBD2. The CDR3 is 16 residues long. Per germline, CDR1 MDHEN and CDR2 SYDVKM. The V segment lost 10 bases and the J segment 3 bases; nucleotides outside the gene matches: 11. CDR3 loop: CATVTSGGGTIYEQYF. The CDR3 DNA reads TGTGCCACCGTGACTAGCGGGGGGGGAACTATCTACGAGCAGTACTTC.

Only one count was recorded for this clonotype. This chain connects TRBV7-9 to TRBJ2-7; a weak D match, TRBD2 (5 bases). The CDR3 is 15 residues long. Germline-derived CDR1 and CDR2 are SEHNR and FQNEAQ (reference sequence). The V gene lost 3 bases and the J gene lost 3 bases, with 15 bases spanning the gap. The CDR3 reads CASSFGRESLYEQYF. The CDR3 region has the DNA TGTGCCAGCAGCTTTGGTCGGGAATCTCTCTACGAGCAGTACTTC.

The V call is TRBV13, the J call TRBJ2-3; D is possibly TRBD2 (6 bases). Per germline, CDR1 PRHDT and CDR2 FYEKMQ (reference sequence). Trimming shortened V by 3 bases and J by 9 bases, and 16 bases separated the two germline ends. This CDR3 comprises 14 residues. The CDR3 nucleotides read TGTGCCAGCAGCTTGGGACTTACAGATACGACGCAGTATTTT. Encoded protein: CASSLGLTDTTQYF. The complete variable domain, with remaining parts taken from reference TRBV13 and TRBJ2-3, reads AAGVIQSPRHLIKEKRETATLKCYPIPRHDTVYWYQQGPGQDPQFLISFYEKMQSDKGSIPDRFSAQQFSDYHSELNMSSLELGDSALYFCASSLGLTDTTQYFGPGTRLTVL.

The chain employs TRBV5-1 and TRBJ2-1, with TRBD1 identical over 9 bases. V shed 3 bases, J shed 4 bases, and the junction held 8 bases outside the gene matches. Germline lookup yields CDR1 SGHRS and CDR2 YFSETQ. The CDR3 runs 16 residues. CDR3 DNA: TGCGCCAGCAGCTCGAGCCGGGACAGGGAATACAATGAGCAGTTCTTC. Residues: CASSSSRDREYNEQFF.

This clonotype showed up many times. The chain uses TRBV29-1 and TRBJ1-2; D is undetermined. The V gene's germline CDR1 is SQVTM and CDR2 ANQGSEA. CDR3 length equals 11 residues. Trimming removed 0 bases from V and 8 bases from J, with 7 bases in between. As DNA, the CDR3 is TGCAGCGTTGAAGAGACGGCGGGCTACACCTTC. Protein: CSVEETAGYTF.

The chain is built from TRBV15 and TRBJ2-3; D is unresolved. The CDR3 runs to 13 residues. The germline V gene has CDR1 LNHNV and CDR2 YYDKDF (reference sequence). V was clipped by 8 bases and J by 4 bases, with 13 bases between them. CDR3 DNA: TGTGCCACCCTAACGGCGACGGCAGATACGCAGTATTTT. Protein product: CATLTATADTQYF.

This clonotype was seen at least ten times. This chain links TRBV7-3 with TRBJ2-1, with 12 bases that match TRBD2. V lost 2 bases to trimming and J lost 8 bases; unmatched junction nucleotides: 10. The CDR3 is 17 amino acids. Germline loops: CDR1 SGHTA, CDR2 FQGTGA. This CDR3 reads CASSLPLAGGRSDEQFF. The CDR3 bases are TGTGCCAGCAGCTTACCGCTAGCGGGGGGGCGTTCTGATGAGCAGTTCTTC.

This rearrangement joins TRBV6-5 to TRBJ1-2, with a tentative D call TRBD1 (6 bases). This CDR3 has 16 residues. V lost 6 bases, J lost 4 bases, and 21 bases lay in between. The germline CDR1 and CDR2 sequences are MNHEY and SVGAGI. This chain's CDR3 is CASRDSSRGMIYGYTF. The CDR3 nucleotides read TGTGCCAGCAGGGACAGTAGCAGAGGGATGATCTATGGCTACACCTTC.